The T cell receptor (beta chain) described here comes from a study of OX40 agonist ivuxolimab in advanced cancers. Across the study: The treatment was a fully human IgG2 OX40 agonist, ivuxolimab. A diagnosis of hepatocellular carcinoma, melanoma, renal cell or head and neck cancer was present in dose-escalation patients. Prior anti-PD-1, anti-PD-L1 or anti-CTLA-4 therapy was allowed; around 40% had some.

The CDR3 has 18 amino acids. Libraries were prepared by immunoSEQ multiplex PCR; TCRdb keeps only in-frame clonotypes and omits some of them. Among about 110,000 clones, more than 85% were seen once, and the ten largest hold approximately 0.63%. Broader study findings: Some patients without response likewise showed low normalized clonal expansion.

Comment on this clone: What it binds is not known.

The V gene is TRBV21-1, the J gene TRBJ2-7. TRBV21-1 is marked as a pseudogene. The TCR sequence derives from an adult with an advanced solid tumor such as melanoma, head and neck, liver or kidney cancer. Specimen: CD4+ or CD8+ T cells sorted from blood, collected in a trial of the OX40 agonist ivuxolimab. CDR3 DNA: TGTGCCAGCAGCAAAGCGCTTTTAGGGAACTACGGAGCAGAGGAGCAGTACTTC. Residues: CASSKALLGNYGAEEQYF.